Below are 24 T cell receptor beta chains sequenced from a single sample in a study of tumor-infiltrating lymphocytes in primary liver carcinoma. Scientists recovered RNA and DNA together from roughly 18-30 mg of unsorted bulk tissue. The template, 500 ng total RNA, yielded TCR beta cDNA made with a constant-region primer. Employing slightly modified ARM-PCR, three nested multiplex PCR rounds were run, and these gave rise to the TCR beta libraries. Running around 9 cycles apiece, the first two PCR rounds relied on TRBV1-TRBV30 forward primers together with a C-beta reverse primer. From the multiplex PCR reads, TCRdb called clonotypes with MiXCR, one entry per CDR3 protein. The sample lists 40,000 to 60,000 distinct CDR3 sequences, approximately 70% seen once, with 29% in the top ten. Sequenced sample: liver tumor tissue from sampling region 5. Subset: tumor region T5, tumor centre. Receptors originate from a man aged 40-49 years with primary liver carcinoma and hepatitis B virus infection.

This chain connects TRBV2 to TRBJ2-1, with D perhaps TRBD2 (6 bases). Germline V lookup: CDR1 SNHLY, CDR2 FYNNEI. The ends were cut back, 6 bases at V and 4 bases at J, with 19 bases in the middle. CDR3 length: 16 residues. The CDR3 here is CASRPYQEGTYNEQFF. For the CDR3, the DNA is TGTGCCAGCAGACCATATCAGGAGGGGACTTACAATGAGCAGTTCTTC.

A note on this clonotype: One end of the junction is discordant with germline, which a read error may explain. The rearrangement joins TRBV15 to TRBJ2-1; D uncertain. This CDR3 has 14 residues. The germline gives CDR1 LNHNV, CDR2 YYDKDF (reference sequence). The CDR3 sequence: CATSRDRNYSEQFF. The CDR3 DNA sequence: TGTGCCACCAGCAGAGACAGGAACTACAGTGAGCAGTTCTTC. Filled out from reference TRBV15 and TRBJ2-1, the complete variable domain reads DAMVIQNPRYQVTQFGKPVTLSCSQTLNHNVMYWYQQKSSQAPKLLFHYYDKDFNNEADTPDNFQSRRPNTSFCFLDIRSPGLGDTAMYLCATSRDRNYSEQFFGPGTRLTVL.

For the CDR3, the DNA is TGTGCACTGCGGGAAAGCACAGATACGCAGTATTTT. It encodes CALRESTDTQYF. V usage is TRBV19 and J usage is TRBJ2-3; possible D gene TRBD2, 6 bases. The germline gives CDR1 LNHDA, CDR2 SQIVND (reference sequence). The CDR3 spans 12 residues.

As regards this clonotype: An end of the junction differs from the germline gene, which may be a read error. J is TRBJ2-1 and V is TRBV6-2 or TRBV6-3; tentative D call: TRBD2 (5 bases). In germline, CDR1 is MNHEY, CDR2 SVGEGT. The CDR3 length is 15 residues. Here the CDR3 reads CVSSSLVGRYDEQFF. Here the CDR3 DNA reads TGTGTCAGCAGTTCCTTAGTGGGGAGATATGATGAGCAGTTCTTC.

The gene calls are TRBV5-1 and TRBJ2-1; D uncertain. The CDR3 spans 13 residues. Germline CDR1 SGHRS, CDR2 YFSETQ. Trimming stripped 2 bases from V and 9 bases from J, with 12 bases between. Written as DNA, the CDR3 is TGCGCCAGCAGCTTTGATCTCTCTAGTGAGCAGTTCTTC. It specifies CASSFDLSSEQFF. The complete variable domain, with remaining parts taken from reference TRBV5-1 and TRBJ2-1, reads KAGVTQTPRYLIKTRGQQVTLSCSPISGHRSVSWYQQTPGQGLQFLFEYFSETQRNKGNFPGRFSGRQFSNSRSEMNVSTLELGDSALYLCASSFDLSSEQFFGPGTRLTVL.

This rearrangement joins TRBV6-5 to TRBJ2-1, with 9 positions matching TRBD2. V was pared by 6 bases and J by 4 bases, with 7 bases of the junction left unmatched. Germline CDR1 MNHEY, CDR2 SVGAGI. The CDR3 is 15 amino acids. The CDR3 bases are TGTGCCAGCAGGTATGGACTAGCGAGGTACAATGAGCAGTTCTTC. Translation: CASRYGLARYNEQFF.

A word on this clonotype: This may be a read error, as it is one base from a much larger clone. The rearrangement joins TRBV6-1 to TRBJ2-7, with TRBD1 matching over 8 bases. Germline lookup yields CDR1 MNHNS and CDR2 SASEGT. The CDR3 runs to 15 residues. The DNA for the CDR3 is TGTGCCAACAGTGAGATTGGACAGGGAGTTTCCGAGCAGTACTTC. This sequence encodes CANSEIGQGVSEQYF.

Regarding this clonotype: An end of the junction does not agree with germline; a read error may underlie this. The CDR3 region has the DNA TGTGGCAGCAGTTCAGCGTGGGGGACATCAATGAACACTGAAGCTTTCTTT. Translated, it gives CGSSSAWGTSMNTEAFF. V is TRBV12-3 or TRBV12-4 and J is TRBJ1-1, with D maybe TRBD1 (6 bases). This CDR3 has 17 amino acids.

This clonotype was counted only a few times. The rearrangement links TRBV15 to TRBJ2-7, with D perhaps TRBD1 or TRBD2 (5 bases each). CDR3 length equals 16 residues. Germline CDR1 LNHNV, CDR2 YYDKDF (reference sequence). V dropped 0 bases and J dropped 2 bases, with 14 bases sitting between them. The CDR3 region is CATSRDRGYVAYEQYF. In nucleotides, the CDR3 is TGTGCCACCAGCAGAGATCGGGGCTACGTGGCCTACGAGCAGTACTTC.

Details on this clonotype: At one end the junction does not follow the germline gene, possibly because of a read error. The genes are TRBV10-3 and TRBJ1-5; 7 bases agree with TRBD1. CDR3 length: 15 residues. Germline V gene sequence: CDR1 ENHRY, CDR2 SYGVKD. CDR3 residues: CTISELEGADQPQHF. As DNA, the CDR3 is TGTACCATCAGTGAGTTGGAGGGGGCAGATCAGCCCCAGCATTTT.

The chain carries TRBV4-2 and TRBJ2-1, with D unclear. This CDR3 is 15 amino acids long. Germline loops: CDR1 LGHNA, CDR2 YNFKEQ. Trimming cost V 0 bases and J 10 bases, with 16 bases left between them. The CDR3 protein is CASSQDLSYYGEQFF. The DNA of the CDR3 is TGTGCCAGCAGCCAAGATTTGTCATACTATGGAGAGCAGTTCTTC.

Worth noting for this clonotype: A much bigger clone sits one base away, suggesting this may be a read error. The chain recombines TRBV28 with TRBJ1-6; D perhaps matches TRBD1 (5 bases). V was shortened by 1 base and J by 11 bases, with 15 bases between the two germline ends. Germline loops: CDR1 MDHEN, CDR2 SYDVKM. The CDR3 runs 15 residues. In nucleotides, the CDR3 is TGTGCCAGCAGTTTATCTGCAGGGCGAGGTACACCCCTCCACTTT. It codes for CASSLSAGRGTPLHF.

In this sample, this clonotype turned up once. The J gene is TRBJ2-5, the V gene TRBV5-4; 11 nucleotides align to TRBD1. Germline lookup yields CDR1 SGHNT and CDR2 YYREEE (reference sequence). The CDR3 is 15 amino acids. DNA for the CDR3: TGTATCAGTAGCTTGGACAGGGGGCTAGGGGAGACCCAGTACTTC. This sequence encodes CISSLDRGLGETQYF.

The V and J genes are TRBV29-1 and TRBJ2-7; D is uncertain. Trimming removed 7 bases at V and 1 base at J, with 17 bases between. The CDR3 runs 14 residues. Germline assignment: CDR1 SQVTM and CDR2 ANQGSEA. Here the CDR3 reads CSARSSGSSYEQYF. In nucleotides, the CDR3 is TGCAGCGCCAGGTCCTCAGGCAGTTCCTACGAGCAGTACTTC.

The chain has TRBV10-2 and TRBJ2-3; D not certain. Trimming took off 7 bases at V and 12 bases at J, with 20 bases between the two ends. The CDR3 runs 13 residues. The germline V gene has CDR1 WSHSY and CDR2 SAAADI. CDR3 in amino acids: CASTQEFELPQYF. Here the CDR3 DNA reads TGCGCCAGCACCCAGGAATTCGAACTACCCCAGTATTTT.

Worth noting for this clonotype: The CDR3 end shows no conserved phenylalanine or tryptophan, and so a read error is likely. This chain links TRBV6-2 or TRBV6-3 with TRBJ1-5; D is perhaps TRBD1 (6 bases). Trimming took 2 bases from V and 2 from J, leaving 10 bases between them. Germline CDR1 reads MNHEY; CDR2 reads SVGEGT. CDR3 length: 15 amino acids. CDR3 sequence reads: CASSYRSGGNQPQHL. The CDR3 DNA reads as TGTGCCAGCAGTTACCGCTCAGGGGGCAATCAGCCCCAGCATCTC.

In regard to this clonotype: The junction does not match germline at one end; this may be a read error. V is TRBV29-1 and J is TRBJ2-3, with 11 bases lining up with TRBD2. The length of the CDR3 is 15 residues. The germline V gene encodes CDR1 SQVTM and CDR2 ANQGSEA. This CDR3 is CSVPGLAGFTDMQYF. Written as DNA, the CDR3 is TGCAGCGTCCCTGGACTAGCGGGCTTCACAGATATGCAGTATTTT.

About this clonotype itself: The junction does not match germline at one end; this may be a read error. The rearrangement joins TRBV6-5 to TRBJ1-1, with TRBD1 as a possible D gene (5 bases). CDR3 size: 16 residues. Germline V gene data show CDR1 as MNHEY and CDR2 as SVGAGI. DNA of the CDR3: TGTGCCAGTAGTTATATTCAGGGACGGAGGAACATTGAAGCTTTCTTT. It yields the protein CASSYIQGRRNIEAFF.

The chain links TRBV30 to TRBJ1-4; D possibly corresponds to TRBD1 (5 bases). The CDR3 is made up of 14 amino acids. Germline CDR1 GTSNPN, CDR2 SVGIG (reference sequence). Between the trimmed V and J ends, which lost 0 bases and 9 bases, there was a span of 14 bases. CDR3 sequence reads: CAWSVNGAGKKLFF. The CDR3, as DNA: TGTGCCTGGAGTGTAAACGGGGCAGGTAAAAAACTGTTTTTT.

This clonotype was seen repeatedly, ten times or more. This rearrangement joins TRBV5-6 to TRBJ2-2, with D perhaps assigned TRBD1 or TRBD2 (6 bases each). Germline V lookup: CDR1 SGHDT, CDR2 YYEEEE. Trimming cost V 3 bases and J 3 bases, with 15 bases left between them. The CDR3 length is 16 residues. CDR3 sequence reads: CASSSEGGVDTGELFF. CDR3 DNA sequence: TGTGCCAGCAGCTCCGAGGGGGGAGTCGACACCGGGGAGCTGTTTTTT.

Details on this clonotype: The junction departs from germline at one end; a sequencing error may be responsible. This sequence joins TRBV12-3 or TRBV12-4 and TRBJ1-2; a weak D match, TRBD1 (5 bases). CDR3 size: 13 residues. This chain's CDR3 is CGSCSSGGGGYTF. DNA for the CDR3: TGTGGCAGCTGCTCGTCGGGGGGAGGTGGCTACACCTTC.

This clonotype was seen ten or more times. This chain uses TRBV5-1 with TRBJ2-7; D might be TRBD2 (5 bases). The length of the CDR3 is 16 residues. Trimming cost V 0 bases and J 0 bases, with 13 bases left between them. The germline gives CDR1 SGHRS, CDR2 YFSETQ. CDR3 residues: CASSLAGSGSSYEQYF. Here the CDR3 DNA reads TGCGCCAGCAGCTTGGCCGGAAGTGGGAGCTCCTACGAGCAGTACTTC.

Notes on this clonotype: One end of the junction is discordant with germline, which a read error may explain. This sequence joins TRBV24-1 and TRBJ1-5; D remains unclear. The CDR3 is 15 amino acids. Germline V CDR1 and CDR2: KGHDR, SFDVKD. The CDR3 DNA follows: TGTGTCACCAGTGATCCCAACAGTAGCAATCAGCCCCAGCATTTT. Residues: CVTSDPNSSNQPQHF.

This clonotype has only one observation. V gene TRBV5-1 combines with J gene TRBJ2-7; D tentatively fits TRBD1 or TRBD2 (5 bases each). Germline V lookup: CDR1 SGHRS, CDR2 YFSETQ. CDR3 length: 14 amino acids. Trimming took off 6 bases at V and 7 bases at J, with 20 bases between the two ends. CDR3 DNA: TGCGCCAGCACCATGACAGTCCCTCCGGGGGAGCAGTACTTC. Translating it yields CASTMTVPPGEQYF.